This TCR beta chain comes out of a study of blood T cell repertoires in COVID-19. This clone was recorded a few times. The method was immunoSEQ multiplex PCR; TCRdb's version includes in-frame clones alone and lacks a portion of them. The sample yields some 180,000 clones, 70% to 85% seen once. Enrollees, roughly 18 to 90 years old, lived in 24 US areas. This clonotype originated in a woman aged 60-75 years with acute COVID-19. The sample consisted of PBMCs or T cells enriched from blood (not recorded which).

The CDR3 region has the DNA TGTGCCAGTACCCAAACGAGGGGACGGGGGTTCTTCTCTGGAAACACCATATATTTT. Protein: CASTQTRGRGFFSGNTIYF. V gene TRBV19 combines with J gene TRBJ1-3; weak D call: TRBD1 (5 bases). The CDR3 runs to 19 residues. Trimming took 7 bases from V and 0 from J, leaving 25 bases between them. Germline V gene sequence: CDR1 LNHDA, CDR2 SQIVND (reference sequence).